Following are 8 T cell receptor beta chains from one sample sequenced in a study of blood T cell repertoires in COVID-19. Data came from immunoSEQ multiplex PCR; TCRdb stores just in-frame clones and leaves some out. The table shows approximately 440,000 clones, with approximately 89% occurring only once. The specimen was peripheral blood. These receptors all stem from a woman between 45 and 60 years old with COVID-19, enrolled during active disease.

A remark on this clone: Other DNA sequences in the same sample also yield this CDR3. V is TRBV5-1 and J is TRBJ2-7; D might be TRBD2 (6 bases). Germline CDR1 is SGHRS and CDR2 is YFSETQ. Trimming stripped 2 bases from V and 0 bases from J, with 9 bases between. There are 14 residues in the CDR3. The CDR3 loop is CASSLGGSSYEQYF. CDR3 coding DNA: TGCGCCAGCAGCTTAGGAGGGAGCTCCTACGAGCAGTACTTC. The variable domain in full, completed from reference TRBV5-1 and TRBJ2-7, reads KAGVTQTPRYLIKTRGQQVTLSCSPISGHRSVSWYQQTPGQGLQFLFEYFSETQRNKGNFPGRFSGRQFSNSRSEMNVSTLELGDSALYLCASSLGGSSYEQYFGPGTRLTVT.

The CDR3 nucleotides read TGTGCCAGCAGTTTTGGGGGCGGAGGCACTGAAGCTTTCTTT. Translating it yields CASSFGGGGTEAFF. The rearrangement links TRBV6-5 to TRBJ1-1; possible D gene TRBD1, 6 bases. CDR3 size: 14 residues. V was trimmed by 4 bases and J by 4 bases, leaving 13 bases between them. Germline V gene sequence: CDR1 MNHEY, CDR2 SVGAGI.

The chain has TRBV4-2 and TRBJ1-4; possibly TRBD1 for D (6 bases). Germline V gene data show CDR1 as LGHNA and CDR2 as YNFKEQ. The CDR3 sequence is 14 residues long. Trimming removed 5 bases from V and 4 bases from J, with 11 bases in between. CDR3 amino acids: CASSETGLNEKLFF. Here the CDR3 DNA reads TGTGCCAGCAGCGAGACAGGCCTTAATGAAAAACTGTTTTTT.

This chain uses TRBV18 with TRBJ1-3; TRBD1 is a possible D gene (5 bases). CDR1 is KGHSH and CDR2 is LQKENI in the germline V gene. Trimming stripped 3 bases from V and 0 bases from J, with 12 bases between. The CDR3 runs 16 residues. In DNA, the CDR3 is TGTGCCAGCTCACCGCAGGGAGGCGACTCTGGAAACACCATATATTTT. Amino acids: CASSPQGGDSGNTIYF. Variable domain in full (rest from reference TRBV18 and TRBJ1-3): NAGVMQNPRHLVRRRGQEARLRCSPMKGHSHVYWYRQLPEEGLKFMVYLQKENIIDESGMPKERFSAEFPKEGPSILRIQQVVRGDSAAYFCASSPQGGDSGNTIYFGEGSWLTVV.

On this clone: Other nucleotide sequences in the sample specify the same CDR3. The rearrangement uses TRBV27 and TRBJ2-6; a possible D gene is TRBD2 (6 bases). Germline-derived CDR1 and CDR2 are MNHEY and SMNVEV (reference sequence). CDR3 length: 15 residues. V shed 3 bases and J shed 4 bases, with 10 bases lying between them. For the CDR3, the DNA is TGTGCCAGCAGTTTTGGAGGGAGCGGGGCCAACGTCCTGACTTTC. Translated: CASSFGGSGANVLTF.

The CDR3 reads CASSVYRGTEAFF. Here the CDR3 DNA reads TGCGCCAGCAGCGTTTACAGGGGAACTGAAGCTTTCTTT. The chain is built from TRBV5-1 and TRBJ1-1, with 7 bases matching TRBD1. Germline V gives CDR1 SGHRS, CDR2 YFSETQ. CDR3 length: 13 amino acids. With V trimmed by 4 bases and J by 5 bases, 5 bases remained unmatched.

V gene TRBV23-1 combines with J gene TRBJ2-2; possibly TRBD1 for D (6 bases). TRBV23-1 is annotated as an ORF whose role is uncertain. V was clipped by 8 bases and J by 0 bases, with 19 bases between them. The CDR3 runs to 17 residues. The CDR3: CASDHATGHSNTGELFF. CDR3 coding DNA: TGCGCCAGCGACCATGCGACGGGACACTCGAACACCGGGGAGCTGTTTTTT.

This chain connects TRBV13 to TRBJ1-1; 10 nucleotides line up with TRBD1. The CDR3 is 17 amino acids. Trimming removed 3 bases from V and 5 bases from J; junction bases left unmatched: 12. CDR1 and CDR2 (germline): PRHDT, FYEKMQ (reference sequence). CDR3 region: CASSLPTGGTIGTEAFF. CDR3 in DNA: TGTGCCAGCAGCTTGCCGACAGGGGGCACTATAGGGACTGAAGCTTTCTTT.